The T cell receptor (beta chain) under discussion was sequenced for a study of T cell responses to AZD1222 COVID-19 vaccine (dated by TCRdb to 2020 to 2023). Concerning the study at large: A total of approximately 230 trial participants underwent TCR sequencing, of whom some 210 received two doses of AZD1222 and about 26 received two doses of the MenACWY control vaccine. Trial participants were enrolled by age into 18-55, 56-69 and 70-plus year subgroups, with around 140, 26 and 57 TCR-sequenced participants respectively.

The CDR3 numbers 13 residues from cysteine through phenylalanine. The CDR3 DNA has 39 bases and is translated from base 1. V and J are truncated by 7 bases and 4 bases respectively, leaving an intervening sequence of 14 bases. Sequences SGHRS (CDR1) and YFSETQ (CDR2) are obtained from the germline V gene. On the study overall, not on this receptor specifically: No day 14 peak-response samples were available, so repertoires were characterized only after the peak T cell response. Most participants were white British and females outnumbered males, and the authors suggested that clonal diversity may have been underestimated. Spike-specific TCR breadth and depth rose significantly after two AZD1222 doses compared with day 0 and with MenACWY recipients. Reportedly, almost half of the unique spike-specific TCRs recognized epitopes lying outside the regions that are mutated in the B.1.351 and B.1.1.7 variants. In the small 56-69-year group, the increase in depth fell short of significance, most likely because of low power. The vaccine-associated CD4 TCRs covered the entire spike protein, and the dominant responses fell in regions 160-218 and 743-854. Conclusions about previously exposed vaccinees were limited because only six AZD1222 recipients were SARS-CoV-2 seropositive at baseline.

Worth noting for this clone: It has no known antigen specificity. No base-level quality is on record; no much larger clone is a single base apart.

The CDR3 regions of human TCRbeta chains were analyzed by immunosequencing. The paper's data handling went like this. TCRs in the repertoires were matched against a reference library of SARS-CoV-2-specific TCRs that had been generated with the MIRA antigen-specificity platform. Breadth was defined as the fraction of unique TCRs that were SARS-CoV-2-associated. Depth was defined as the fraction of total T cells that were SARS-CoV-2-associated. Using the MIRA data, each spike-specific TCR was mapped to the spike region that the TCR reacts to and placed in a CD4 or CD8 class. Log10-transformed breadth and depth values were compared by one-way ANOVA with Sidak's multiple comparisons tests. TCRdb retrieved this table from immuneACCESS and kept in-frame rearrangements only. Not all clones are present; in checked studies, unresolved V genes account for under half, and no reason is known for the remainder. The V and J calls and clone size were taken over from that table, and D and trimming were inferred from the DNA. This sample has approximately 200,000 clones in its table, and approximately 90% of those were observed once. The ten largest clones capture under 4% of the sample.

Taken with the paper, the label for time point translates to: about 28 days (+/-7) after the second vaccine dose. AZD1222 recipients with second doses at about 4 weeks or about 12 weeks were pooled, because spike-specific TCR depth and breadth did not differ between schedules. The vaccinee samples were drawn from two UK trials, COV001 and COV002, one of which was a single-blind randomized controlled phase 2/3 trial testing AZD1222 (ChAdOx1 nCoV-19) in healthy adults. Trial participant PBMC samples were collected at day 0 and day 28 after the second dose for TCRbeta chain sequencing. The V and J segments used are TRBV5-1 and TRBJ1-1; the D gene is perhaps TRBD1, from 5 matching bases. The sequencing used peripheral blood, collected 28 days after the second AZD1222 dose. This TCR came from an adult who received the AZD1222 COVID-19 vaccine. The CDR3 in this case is CASRSGVSTEAFF. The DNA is TGCGCCAGCCGATCGGGGGTGAGCACTGAAGCTTTCTTT.